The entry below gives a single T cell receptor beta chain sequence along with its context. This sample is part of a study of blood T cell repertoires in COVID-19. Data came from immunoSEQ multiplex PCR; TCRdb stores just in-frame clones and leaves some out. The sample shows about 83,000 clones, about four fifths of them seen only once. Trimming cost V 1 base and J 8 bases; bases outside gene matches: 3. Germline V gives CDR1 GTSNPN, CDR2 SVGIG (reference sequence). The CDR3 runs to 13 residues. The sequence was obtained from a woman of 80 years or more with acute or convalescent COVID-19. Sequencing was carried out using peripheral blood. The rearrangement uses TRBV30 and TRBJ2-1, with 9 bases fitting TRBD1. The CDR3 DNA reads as TGTGCCTGGAGTGAGGACAGGGGTGATGAGCAGTTCTTC. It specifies CAWSEDRGDEQFF.